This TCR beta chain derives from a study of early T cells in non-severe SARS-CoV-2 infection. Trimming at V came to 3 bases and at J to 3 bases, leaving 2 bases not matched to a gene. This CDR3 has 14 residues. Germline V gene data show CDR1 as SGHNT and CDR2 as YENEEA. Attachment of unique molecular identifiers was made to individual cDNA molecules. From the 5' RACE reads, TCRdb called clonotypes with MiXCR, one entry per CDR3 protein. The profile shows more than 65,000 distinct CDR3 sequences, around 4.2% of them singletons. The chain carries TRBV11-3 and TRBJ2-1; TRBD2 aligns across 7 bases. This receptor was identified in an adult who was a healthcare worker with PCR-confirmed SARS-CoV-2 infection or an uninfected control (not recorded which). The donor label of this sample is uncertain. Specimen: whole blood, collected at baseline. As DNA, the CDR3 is TGTGCCAGCAGCTTGACTAGCATCTACAATGAGCAGTTCTTC. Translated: CASSLTSIYNEQFF.